Below, 6 T cell receptor beta chains from the same sample are listed, as sequenced in a study of shared clonotypes between healthy human individuals (dated by TCRdb to 2019 to 2021). Libraries came from the immunoSEQ multiplex PCR assay. What TCRdb holds here is the immuneACCESS table cut down to in-frame rearrangements. Part of the clones is not present; checked against another copy, under half of the missing clones reflect an unresolved V gene, and the others are unexplained. This sample lists a few million clones; over 90% were detected once. 0.39% of the sample goes to the ten largest clones. Sequences were obtained from naive CD4+ T cells from PBMCs. The sample's cell subset or site, from its label and the paper: CD45RA+ positively selected. The receptors come from a man aged 18 to 30 in good health. Some clones in this sample may be carry-over from other donors' samples.

The J gene is TRBJ1-4, the V gene TRBV6-6; D unresolved. This CDR3 contains 13 residues. CDR1 is MNHNY and CDR2 is SVGAGI in the germline V gene (reference sequence). V shed 6 bases and J shed 8 bases, with 13 bases lying between them. In DNA form, the CDR3 reads TGTGCCAGCAGCCGAACCTCGGGCGAAAAACTGTTTTTT. This encodes CASSRTSGEKLFF.

CDR3 sequence: CASRRTGYQPQHF. CDR3 DNA: TGTGCCAGCAGACGTACAGGTTATCAGCCCCAGCATTTT. This sequence joins TRBV28 and TRBJ1-5; tentatively, D is TRBD1 (5 bases). The CDR3 covers 13 residues. Trimming took off 6 bases at V and 5 bases at J, with 11 bases between the two ends. Germline V gives CDR1 MDHEN, CDR2 SYDVKM.

Written as DNA, the CDR3 is TGTGCCAGCAGCCTTATTAGATCTGGGAGTTTCTATGGCTACACCTTC. Translated: CASSLIRSGSFYGYTF. The V call is TRBV28, the J call TRBJ1-2; unclear D gene. V was pared by 6 bases and J by 4 bases, with 21 bases between. This CDR3 spans 16 amino acids. Germline V gives CDR1 MDHEN, CDR2 SYDVKM.

The chain uses TRBV11-2 and TRBJ2-7, with D perhaps TRBD2 (6 bases). The CDR3 is 14 amino acids. Germline assignment: CDR1 SGHAT and CDR2 FQNNGV. The ends were cut back, 4 bases at V and 2 bases at J, with 12 bases in the middle. CDR3 nucleotides: TGTGCCAGCAGCTCCGGAGGGCCTCCCTACGAGCAGTACTTC. Protein sequence: CASSSGGPPYEQYF.

The V call is TRBV2, the J call TRBJ1-5; 7 nucleotides align to TRBD1. The V gene end was trimmed by 6 bases and the J gene end by 2 bases; junction bases not matched to a gene: 10. The CDR3 has 16 residues. Germline V gives CDR1 SNHLY, CDR2 FYNNEI. CDR3 in amino acids: CASRTGTASRNQPQHF. The CDR3 bases are TGTGCCAGCAGGACCGGGACAGCCTCCCGCAATCAGCCCCAGCATTTT.

The chain recombines TRBV5-1 with TRBJ2-1; 11 bases are a match to TRBD2. Germline values: CDR1 SGHRS, CDR2 YFSETQ. After removal of 4 bases from V and 9 bases from J, the junction contained 9 bases not matched to a gene. The CDR3 loop spans 15 amino acids. The CDR3 DNA reads as TGCGCCAGCAGCGTGGAGACTAGCGGGACGAGTGAGCAGTTCTTC. It translates to CASSVETSGTSEQFF.